This T cell receptor beta chain was retrieved from a study of cytomegalovirus exposure and HLA in healthy donors (dated by TCRdb to about 2017). For the wider study: According to an earlier analysis of 587 of the donors, about 179 million T cells yielded some 120 million unique TCR beta sequences and about 300 Gb of sequence data. An early release covering roughly 580 HLA-typed donors comprised around 300 gigabases of sequencing data and tens of millions of unique TCR sequences. Of the 350 to 450 genotyped donors, 81% were placed in the genetic ancestry cluster associated with self-reported Caucasian donors. The aim of the study was to test whether cataloging public T cell receptors could identify signatures of past pathogen exposure. Using immunosequencing, the study profiled T cell repertoires from fewer than 850 subjects and related those repertoires to cytomegalovirus serostatus. Besides the first cohort of roughly 700 subjects, a separate validation cohort made up of over a hundred different subjects was used. To predict cytomegalovirus infection status, the study combined high-throughput TCR immunosequencing, statistical association of individual TCRs with disease status, and machine learning. A later analysis re-analyzed previously published TCR beta repertoires from approximately 700 donors and added high-resolution HLA genotyping to study TCR occurrence patterns. Rather than drawing on any new phenotypic data, the later analysis identified candidate immune exposures from TCR beta sequences and the way those sequences occurred across donors. An earlier analysis of around 580 of the donors used high-throughput TCR beta sequencing to judge whether each TCR beta V gene segment behaved as functional or pseudogenic. Donor age, sex, ethnicity and CMV serostatus were collected together with the repertoire data. Genome-wide SNP genotypes for about 60% of the 666 donors were used in a later genetic analysis, which treated that subset as a discovery cohort. Every repertoire in the discovery cohort had been generated on one and the same sequencing platform. HLA typing included class I and class II loci at four-digit resolution. Typing coverage varied by locus: about 629-630 donors for A, B, C, DRB1 and DQB1; 522 for DQA1; 600 to 610 for DPA1; approximately 470 for DPB1. Five DR-DQ haplotypes were handled as single units for association and clustering, since linkage in the cohort was strong. Among around 400 genotyped donors of the cohort, an average of around 240,000 unique TCR beta nucleotide sequences were sequenced per donor, approximately 20% of them non-productive. General findings and caveats noted by the study authors: In a later analysis, the rate of TCR association differed among HLA loci, with DRB1 alleles having the most associated TCRs and HLA-C alleles having the fewest. An association between a missense DCLRE1C variant and V-gene and J-gene trimming of TCR beta chains was found in a later genetic analysis and replicated in an independent cohort. Presence/absence analyses assumed roughly uniform sequencing depth across donors, an assumption that may not hold. A further reported finding was that TCR beta sequences accurately predicted the HLA-A and HLA-B alleles for most subjects in the first cohort. In a later analysis, HLA-associated TCR beta chains were found to be more clonally expanded and to have lower generation probabilities than equally common non-associated chains. About 15 rarely observed V segments, including chromosome 9 orphons, were excluded from the earlier analysis of approximately 500 of the donors because counts were too low. According to a later genetic analysis, donors in an Asian-associated ancestry cluster had fewer N-insertions in productive TCRs than the approximately 650-donor mean. In a later analysis, most CMV-associated TCR beta chains were found to appear HLA-restricted, with HLA associations seemingly driven largely by CMV exposure. Because HLA typing was missing for some donors at each locus, association tests included only the typed subset. A total of 150 to 200 TCR beta chains were listed by the study as associated with cytomegalovirus. Because the 87-base-pair reads could not distinguish some IMGT-functional V segments, including TRBV6-2 and TRBV6-3, those segments were excluded. Assigning TCR associations to individual alleles was difficult when HLA alleles, especially DR and DQ, strongly co-occurred. Linkage disequilibrium might explain the correlated functional status among segregating V segments, but an unknown experimental factor could not be ruled out. The cohort was sequenced for TCR beta chains only, and without alpha or paired-chain data the features that could be detected were limited. At a false discovery rate of 0.05, a later analysis linked about 16,000 TCR beta sequences to specific HLA alleles. Cytomegalovirus status was reported to be diagnosed by the classifier with high specificity and sensitivity in both the original and validation cohorts. A group of highly shared sequence variants was considered likely to be a technical artifact of the sequencing pipeline. Most TCR sequences were observed very rarely across donors, whereas some public TCRs were present in many individuals. A later analysis reported that several top co-occurrence clusters appeared linked to parvovirus B19, influenza, CMV and Epstein-Barr virus. Immune exposure information for the cohort was limited to CMV serostatus. In an earlier analysis of around 600 of the donors, most TCR beta V segments were observed in productive rearrangements about 90% or about 30% of the time, broadly matching IMGT annotations. According to the authors, the approach could potentially be generalized to other disease states and immunological phenotypes. In vitro tests confirmed that a few of the cytomegalovirus-associated TCR beta chains recognize cytomegalovirus antigens.

The CDR3 covers 12 residues, taking in both the cysteine and the phenylalanine. Here the CDR3 DNA is all that survives: 36 bases in frame from base 1. The junction carries 15 bases between V and J, which are trimmed by 5 bases and 11 bases respectively. Per the germline V gene, SGHTA is the CDR1 and FQGNSA is the CDR2. The cohort consisted of more than 650 healthy bone marrow donors. At the time of sampling, every cohort member was nominally healthy, though immune exposures that went unrecorded were likely present. The donor tested CMV seronegative and was one of the 352 seronegative cohort members. Every donor gave a peripheral blood sample, and the peripheral blood mononuclear cells from that sample were used for TCR beta sequencing. Genomic DNA was extracted from the blood cell samples with the Qiagen DNeasy Blood Extraction Kit. The library relied on the immunoSEQ multiplex PCR assay. For the multiplex PCR, a mixture combining 60 forward primers for TCR Vbeta segments and 13 reverse primers for TCR Jbeta segments was used. The CDR3 region of rearranged TCR beta genes was amplified from genomic DNA with a multiplex PCR assay. On the Illumina HiSeq System, the amplified TCR beta libraries were sequenced as 87-base-pair reads. In the source study's methods: In a later analysis, tens of millions of unique TCR beta chains were counted across the approximately 620 repertoires, and around 10 million of these chains were shared by at least two donors. Raw reads were error-corrected and collapsed into unique sequences with a nearest-neighbor algorithm that merged closely related sequences to remove PCR and sequencing errors. V, D and J gene segments were assigned by aligning CDR3 sequences to IMGT reference sequences. For a sequence to be retained, a match of at least six nucleotides to both a V gene segment and a J gene segment was required. A rearrangement counted as productive if the CDR3 had no stop codons and remained in frame with V and J, and every other rearrangement counted as non-productive. Following IMGT convention, CDR3 was defined as the stretch from the second conserved V-encoded cysteine to the conserved J-encoded phenylalanine. The earlier analysis of about 560 of the donors excluded any sequence lacking an unambiguous match to a single V gene segment. In an earlier analysis of approximately 590 of the donors, a V segment was called functional when productive rearrangements were above 56.7%, and segregating when the standard deviation between donors exceeded 5%. A statistical classification framework was built for diagnosing cytomegalovirus status from the catalog of TCR beta chain sequences. A later analysis assigned V and J genes by comparing TCR nucleotide sequences with IMGT/GENE-DB human TR gene sequences. A later analysis assigned CDR3 sequences and most-parsimonious VDJ recombination scenarios with the TCRdist pipeline. In a later analysis, each TCR beta chain was defined by its CDR3 amino acid sequence together with its V-gene family, and reads lacking a unique V-gene family were excluded. In a later analysis, approximately 590 highly shared, low-generation-probability nucleotide sequences were removed to address suspected cross-contamination and a sequencing artifact. In a later analysis, a clonal expansion index for each public chain was calculated from normalized within-repertoire ranks of inferred template counts. A later analysis computed generation probabilities with a VDJ recombination model fitted to out-of-frame rearrangements, and checked the results against IGoR. In a later analysis, hypergeometric tests were used to score TCR-TCR, TCR-HLA and TCR-CMV co-occurrence, with a repertoire-size bias correction applied to TCR pairs. In a later analysis, false discovery rates were estimated by permuting HLA or CMV assignments 20 times. A later analysis grouped co-occurring TCRs with DBSCAN, adding TCRdist sequence similarity when clustering within HLA-allele-positive subsets. Co-occurrence clustering excluded repertoires with fewer than 30,000 or more than 120,000 public chains, plus five with anomalous nucleotide sharing. As stored in TCRdb, this immuneACCESS dataset retains in-frame rearrangements with V and J assigned. A fraction of the clones does not appear; measured against another copy, unresolved V genes explain less than half of the discrepancy, and the remainder lacks a known reason. V and J calls and clone size come straight from that table; D and trimming were deduced from the DNA. This sample gives about 140,000 clones in total; approximately 72% of them show up just once. The top ten hold 5.5% to 7% of the sample.

This clone came up a few times. Its antigen remains unidentified. Per-base quality was not reported, and no clone a single base away is much larger than it. Here the chain combines TRBV7-2 and TRBJ2-5, with TRBD2 tentatively as D gene (5 bases match). Sequencing input: PBMCs. The receptor comes from an older woman in good health and CMV-seronegative. The CDR3 protein: CASSHPGVQQYF. The bases read TGTGCCAGCAGCCATCCCGGGGTACAGCAGTACTTC.